This T cell receptor beta chain was documented in a study of T cells in Graves' hyperthyroidism and ophthalmopathy (dated by TCRdb to about 2019). Concerning the study at large: Peripheral blood samples were taken at initial diagnosis, before any treatment was given. To identify distinguishing TCR V-J signatures, a discovery cohort of about 100 patients was used, comprising 40 to 45 with Graves' ophthalmopathy and some 57 with stable Graves' hyperthyroidism. Prospective prediction of ophthalmopathy was tested in an independent validation cohort of fewer than 20 hyperthyroidism patients and 15 to 17 patients who later progressed to ophthalmopathy. The 100 discovery patients were randomly divided into training and test sets at a 7:3 ratio. In about 6 Graves' hyperthyroidism patients, the study also compared T-cell repertoires from thyroid tissue with T-cell repertoires from blood. After sampling, hyperthyroidism patients received methimazole starting at 30 mg daily, and ophthalmopathy patients received high-dose intravenous methylprednisolone. The paper reports TCR Vbeta CDR3 sequencing of some 140 peripheral blood samples: fewer than 50 ophthalmopathy, under 80 hyperthyroidism and approximately 17 progressor patients. Beyond this particular receptor, the publication reports: In validation, the model predicted progression to ophthalmopathy a median of roughly six months before onset, with about 67% sensitivity and roughly 77% specificity. Most expanded thyroid clonotypes (frequency above 0.001) were also detected in blood, a finding suggesting that blood repertoires may reflect thyroid immune responses. No statistical method was used to set the sample size in advance, and investigators knew the group allocation. Ophthalmopathy was separated from stable hyperthyroidism by a 13 V-J signature model, with roughly 88% sensitivity and roughly 81% specificity obtained in cross-validation and 80%/75% obtained in testing.

This clonotype has a handful of counts. The antigen it binds to is not known. No quality values exist for individual bases; no much larger clone is one base distant. Stable Graves' hyperthyroidism was defined as the absence of progression to ophthalmopathy over 18 months of follow-up. Hyperthyroidism patients were newly diagnosed, had a disease duration of under 2 months, and were aged 18 to 65 years. Any patient with an uncontrolled infection, another autoimmune disease, pregnancy or lactation was excluded. Diagnoses were established on the basis of clinical symptoms, serum thyroxine and TRAb, thyroid ultrasound, and orbital computed tomography. PBMCs were separated from 10 ml of fresh peripheral blood using Ficoll-Paque density gradient centrifugation. Total RNA was extracted with Trizol reagent, and quality was checked on an Agilent 2100 Bioanalyzer. TCR beta CDR3 regions were amplified from RNA transcripts. A first-round RT-PCR of the TCR CDR3 used the HTBI primer set with the Qiagen OneStep RT-PCR kit. A second multiplex PCR round built the libraries, followed by size selection and purification. The libraries were sequenced on an Illumina HiSeq2000 using paired-end 100 bp reads. Per the source publication's procedure: Raw data were processed with SOAPnuke, discarding reads with adapters, uncalled bases, mean Phred below 15, or no exact constant-primer or identifier match. COPE v1.2.5 was used to merge high-quality paired reads, and clonotypes were defined as unique nucleotide sequences. Clonotypes were aligned to IMGT TRBV, TRBD and TRBJ reference segments using MiTCR v1.1. The analysis was restricted to V-J combinations with a frequency above 0.0001, which together covered roughly 99% of the repertoires. The TCS score was defined as F50 (clonal expansion) divided by E x V (chaos), with BLOSUM62-based TCRdist calculated between CDR3 peptides within each V-J. Welch's t-statistics and random forest reduced roughly 500 V-J features to about 12, which were used in a naive Bayes classifier (R e1071). The public reads were quality trimmed at Q25 with fastp and then assembled into clones with MiXCR by TCRdb, keeping productive beta chains. All rows with the same CDR3 protein become a single entry with the most common DNA and genes. TCRdb, rather than the study authors, made the V and J calls. Recorded for this sample are around 690,000 distinct CDR3 sequences; roughly a sixth of them occurred a single time. Roughly a sixth of the sample rests with the top ten.

The CDR1 and CDR2 encoded by the germline V gene are SGHTA and FQGTGA. A distance of 16 bases separates the germline ends of V and J, which lose 2 bases and 5 bases respectively. From the cysteine through the phenylalanine, the CDR3 covers 15 amino acids. Only the CDR3 DNA is retained, 45 bases long and in frame from the first base. The origin of this receptor is a man aged 45 to 65 with Graves' hyperthyroidism. The source material was blood. Here the chain combines TRBV7-3 and TRBJ2-7; TRBD2 might be the D gene, on 6 matching bases. CDR3 loop: CASSLRGRGLDEQYF. Read as DNA, the sequence is TGTGCCAGCAGCTTACGGGGTCGGGGGTTGGACGAGCAGTACTTC.